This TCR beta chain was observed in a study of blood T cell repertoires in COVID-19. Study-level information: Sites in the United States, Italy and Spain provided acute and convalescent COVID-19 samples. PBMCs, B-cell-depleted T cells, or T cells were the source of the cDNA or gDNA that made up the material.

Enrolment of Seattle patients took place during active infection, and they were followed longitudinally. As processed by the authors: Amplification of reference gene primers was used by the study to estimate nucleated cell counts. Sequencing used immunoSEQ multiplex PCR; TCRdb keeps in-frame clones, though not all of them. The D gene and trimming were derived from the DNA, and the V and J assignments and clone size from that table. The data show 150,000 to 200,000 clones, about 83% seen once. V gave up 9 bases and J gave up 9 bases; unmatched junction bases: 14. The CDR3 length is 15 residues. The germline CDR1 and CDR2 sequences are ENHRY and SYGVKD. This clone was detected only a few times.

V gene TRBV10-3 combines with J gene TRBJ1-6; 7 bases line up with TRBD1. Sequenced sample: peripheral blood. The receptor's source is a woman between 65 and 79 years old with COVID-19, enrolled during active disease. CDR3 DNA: TGTGCCATGGGGAACCTGACAGGGAAAGGTTCACCCCTCCACTTT. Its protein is CAMGNLTGKGSPLHF.